This entry lists 29 T cell receptor beta chains sequenced from one sample in a study of shared clonotypes between healthy human individuals. Clones were read by immunoSEQ multiplex PCR, and TCRdb kept only the in-frame ones, dropping some. The sample holds hundreds of thousands of clones, 72% seen once. The sequenced sample consisted of memory CD4+ T cells sorted from blood. The subset is: CD45RA-negative fraction. The source is a young woman in good health.

This rearrangement joins TRBV6-6 to TRBJ2-7, with 9 bases lining up with TRBD2. The CDR3 has 15 amino acids. Germline lookup yields CDR1 MNHNY and CDR2 SVGAGI (reference sequence). Trimming at V came to 6 bases and at J to 0 bases, leaving 6 bases not matched to a gene. The CDR3 reads CASRPTSGSSYEQYF. The DNA for the CDR3 is TGTGCCAGCAGACCGACTAGCGGTAGCTCCTACGAGCAGTACTTC.

The rearrangement uses TRBV10-3 and TRBJ2-3; TRBD1 matches 8 bases. CDR3 length: 12 amino acids. The germline gives CDR1 ENHRY, CDR2 SYGVKD. J lost 6 bases, V lost 6 bases, and 2 bases had no gene match. Here the CDR3 reads CAIRDRADTQYF. CDR3 in DNA: TGTGCCATCAGGGACAGGGCGGATACGCAGTATTTT.

V usage is TRBV30 and J usage is TRBJ1-2; TRBD1 matches 7 bases. The CDR3 extends over 15 amino acids. Germline V lookup: CDR1 GTSNPN, CDR2 SVGIG (reference sequence). V gave up 7 bases and J gave up 5 bases; unmatched junction bases: 16. The CDR3: CASTTGIAMEYGYTF. The CDR3 bases are TGTGCCTCAACGACAGGGATAGCGATGGAATATGGCTACACCTTC.

This clone has a handful of counts. The rearrangement links TRBV5-1 to TRBJ2-2; D remains unclear. Trimming left V 4 bases short and J 0 bases short, with 7 bases between. The CDR3 totals 14 residues. Germline CDR1 and CDR2: SGHRS and YFSETQ. CDR3 nucleotides: TGCGCCAGCAGCACCCCGCCGAACACCGGGGAGCTGTTTTTT. As protein: CASSTPPNTGELFF.

In the case of this clone: The identical CDR3 is also encoded by other nucleotide sequences in the sample. The chain combines TRBV7-6 with TRBJ1-4; D unresolved. Germline loops: CDR1 SGHVS, CDR2 FNYEAQ. The CDR3 covers 14 residues. V lost 1 base and J lost 2, with 5 bases in between. CDR3 sequence: CASSLGATNEKLFF. Here the CDR3 DNA reads TGTGCCAGCAGCTTAGGGGCCACTAATGAAAAACTGTTTTTT.

Only one count was recorded for this clone. V is TRBV5-4 and J is TRBJ2-3; D gene ambiguous. The CDR3 totals 13 residues. Germline V gene data show CDR1 as SGHNT and CDR2 as YYREEE (reference sequence). V shed 2 bases and J shed 2 bases, with 6 bases lying between them. CDR3 sequence (DNA): TGTGCCAGCAGCTTTCAGAACACAGATACGCAGTATTTT. This gives the protein CASSFQNTDTQYF.

The V gene is TRBV11-2, the J gene TRBJ1-3; 8 bases fit TRBD1. CDR1 and CDR2 (germline): SGHAT, FQNNGV. V dropped 3 bases and J dropped 5; count of bases not matched to a gene: 3. The CDR3 sequence is 14 residues long. CDR3 amino acids: CASSFTGGRNTIYF. CDR3 in DNA: TGTGCCAGCAGCTTCACAGGGGGTAGAAACACCATATATTTT.

The chain uses TRBV2 and TRBJ2-1; D remains ambiguous. The ends were cut back, 2 bases at V and 4 bases at J, with 6 bases in the middle. Germline V gives CDR1 SNHLY, CDR2 FYNNEI. The CDR3 totals 13 residues. The CDR3: CASSENTYNEQFF. The DNA for the CDR3 is TGTGCCAGCAGTGAAAACACATACAATGAGCAGTTCTTC.

The chain uses TRBV29-1 and TRBJ2-5; D uncertain. CDR3 length: 12 amino acids. The V gene's germline CDR1 is SQVTM and CDR2 ANQGSEA. Trimming left V 8 bases short and J 3 bases short, with 13 bases between. CDR3 DNA: TGCAGCACCTCCATTCGGGAAGAGACCCAGTACTTC. Translated, it gives CSTSIREETQYF.

The rearrangement joins TRBV21-1 to TRBJ1-1; the table gives TRBD1 as D, unverified against the DNA. TRBV21-1 is an annotated pseudogene. The CDR3 length is 16 residues. CDR3 nucleotides: TGTGCCAGCAGCACATCACTACAGGGGCGGCACACTGAAGCTTTCTTT. Its translation is CASSTSLQGRHTEAFF.

The rearrangement uses TRBV11-3 and TRBJ2-1; D may match TRBD1 or TRBD2 (6 bases each). Germline CDR1 reads SGHNT; CDR2 reads YENEEA. CDR3 size: 15 residues. Trimming took off 4 bases at V and 2 bases at J, with 12 bases between the two ends. DNA for the CDR3: TGTGCCAGCAGCTCTGGGGGGCTTCCCTACAATGAGCAGTTCTTC. It specifies CASSSGGLPYNEQFF.

The CDR3 region has the DNA TGCAGCGGCGTTTGGGGACAGAACACTGAAGCTTTCTTT. Translating gives CSGVWGQNTEAFF. The genes are TRBV29-1 and TRBJ1-1; the D gene is possibly TRBD1 (6 bases). The germline CDR1 and CDR2 sequences are SQVTM and ANQGSEA. Trimming cost V 7 bases and J 1 base, with 13 bases left between them. The CDR3 consists of 13 residues.

This chain links TRBV15 with TRBJ1-1; D is ambiguous. V dropped 2 bases and J dropped 5 bases, with 15 bases sitting between them. This CDR3 has 15 amino acids. Germline V gene data show CDR1 as LNHNV and CDR2 as YYDKDF (reference sequence). CDR3 nucleotides: TGTGCCACCAGCAGACTGGGAACGGGAGGGACTGAAGCTTTCTTT. This sequence encodes CATSRLGTGGTEAFF.

V gene TRBV29-1 combines with J gene TRBJ2-1; 9 bases align to TRBD2. The germline V gene encodes CDR1 SQVTM and CDR2 ANQGSEA. The CDR3 consists of 15 residues. Unmatched junction bases numbered 9, after V lost 7 bases and J lost 2 bases. CDR3 in amino acids: CSAISGSVPYNEQFF. Here the CDR3 DNA reads TGCAGCGCAATTAGCGGGAGTGTCCCCTACAATGAGCAGTTCTTC.

The chain employs TRBV11-3 and TRBJ1-1, with D maybe TRBD1 (6 bases). The CDR3 is made up of 13 amino acids. V lost 4 bases to trimming and J lost 0 bases, with 6 bases between them. Germline loops: CDR1 SGHNT, CDR2 YENEEA. The DNA for the CDR3 is TGTGCCAGCAGCTGGGGGCTGAACACTGAAGCTTTCTTT. Its translation is CASSWGLNTEAFF.

The chain couples TRBV28 to TRBJ2-3; D unresolved. Trimming shortened V by 4 bases and J by 2 bases, and 19 bases separated the two germline ends. CDR1 and CDR2 from the germline V gene are MDHEN and SYDVKM. The CDR3 spans 17 residues. The CDR3, as DNA: TGTGCCAGCAGTTCCTCTCCCCGACCGGGCTACACAGATACGCAGTATTTT. It specifies CASSSSPRPGYTDTQYF.

The chain has TRBV28 and TRBJ1-2; the D gene is possibly TRBD1 (6 bases). Germline loops: CDR1 MDHEN, CDR2 SYDVKM. V lost 3 bases, J lost 7 bases, and 15 bases lay in between. The CDR3 has 14 amino acids. CDR3 sequence: CASSFGGAPVGYTF. As DNA, the CDR3 is TGTGCCAGCAGTTTTGGGGGGGCGCCGGTTGGCTACACCTTC.

This clone came up a few times. The CDR3 protein is CASTPPGTYYGYTF. In DNA, the CDR3 is TGTGCCAGTACCCCCCCCGGCACCTACTATGGCTACACCTTC. The V gene is TRBV19, the J gene TRBJ1-2; no definite D call. This CDR3 comprises 14 residues. In germline, CDR1 is LNHDA, CDR2 SQIVND (reference sequence). Trimming removed 7 bases at V and 3 bases at J, with 15 bases between.

This clone was detected a few times. The genes are TRBV5-1 and TRBJ2-3, with 8 bases identical to TRBD2. The CDR3 contains 16 residues. Trimming at V came to 0 bases and at J to 4 bases, leaving 7 bases not matched to a gene. Germline CDR1 is SGHRS and CDR2 is YFSETQ. This chain's CDR3 is CASSLEGGRLSDTQYF. The DNA for the CDR3 is TGCGCCAGCAGCTTGGAGGGCGGGAGGTTATCAGATACGCAGTATTTT.

J is TRBJ1-4 and V is TRBV6-7; weak D call: TRBD1 (6 bases). TRBV6-7 is known as an ORF, though its function is uncertain. Trimming left V 7 bases short and J 6 bases short, with 18 bases between. The CDR3 covers 15 residues. This CDR3 reads CASNQWGQCDEKLFF. The CDR3 nucleotides are TGTGCCAGCAACCAGTGGGGGCAGTGCGATGAAAAACTGTTTTTT.

CDR3 sequence (DNA): TGCGCCAGCTTTTCCGGGAATCCGACCGGGGAGCTGTTTTTT. This encodes CASFSGNPTGELFF. The rearrangement joins TRBV5-1 to TRBJ2-2, with TRBD2 as a possible D gene (5 bases). The CDR3 sequence is 14 residues long. Germline loops: CDR1 SGHRS, CDR2 YFSETQ. V lost 7 bases and J lost 5, with 15 bases in between.

V is TRBV7-3 and J is TRBJ2-2; TRBD2 aligns across 10 bases. This CDR3 region has 15 residues. Germline trimming cut 4 bases from V and 5 bases from J; bases unmatched to any gene: 4. Germline lookup yields CDR1 SGHTA and CDR2 FQGTGA. The CDR3 coding sequence is TGTGCCAGCAGCTCGGCTAGCGGGAGTACCGGGGAGCTGTTTTTT. Protein product: CASSSASGSTGELFF.

There are a few counts of this clone. This chain uses TRBV4-2 with TRBJ2-5; D is ambiguous. Germline V lookup: CDR1 LGHNA, CDR2 YNFKEQ. V gave up 0 bases and J gave up 5 bases, with 7 bases separating them. The CDR3 has 13 residues. CDR3 DNA sequence: TGTGCCAGCAGCCAAGATCTCCGGGAGACCCAGTACTTC. It is translated as CASSQDLRETQYF.

J is TRBJ2-1 and V is TRBV4-1; 9 nucleotides line up with TRBD2. This CDR3 has 14 amino acids. V lost 4 bases to trimming and J lost 6 bases; unmatched junction nucleotides: 4. CDR1 is MGHRA, CDR2 YSYEKL, per germline. This CDR3 is CASSLLAGLNEQFF. In nucleotides, the CDR3 is TGCGCCAGCAGCCTCCTAGCGGGACTCAATGAGCAGTTCTTC.

V usage is TRBV19 and J usage is TRBJ1-4, with 7 positions matching TRBD1. V dropped 4 bases and J dropped 0; count of bases not matched to a gene: 5. The CDR3 loop spans 16 amino acids. The germline V gene has CDR1 LNHDA and CDR2 SQIVND (reference sequence). For the CDR3, the DNA is TGTGCCAGTAGTAGCAACAGGGGATCAACTAATGAAAAACTGTTTTTT. Its protein product is CASSSNRGSTNEKLFF.

The rearrangement uses TRBV23-1 and TRBJ2-7; D remains unclear. TRBV23-1 belongs to the ORF category, with a function that is uncertain. Trimming left V 1 base short and J 0 bases short, with 10 bases between. This CDR3 comprises 15 residues. DNA for the CDR3: TGCGCCAGCAGTCAATGGGTCCGCAACTCCTACGAGCAGTACTTC. Its translation: CASSQWVRNSYEQYF.

The chain combines TRBV5-4 with TRBJ2-7; 10 bases fit TRBD2. Germline V gene lookup returns CDR1 SGHNT and CDR2 YYREEE (reference sequence). There are 15 residues in the CDR3. With V trimmed by 4 bases and J by 6 bases, 10 bases remained unmatched. The CDR3 DNA reads as TGTGCCAGCAGCCCCGCCCTAGCGGGAGTTCGCGAGCAGTACTTC. Its translation: CASSPALAGVREQYF.

The chain joins TRBV21-1 to TRBJ2-7; the D call in the table, TRBD2, was not verified against the DNA. TRBV21-1 constitutes a pseudogene. The CDR3 is 14 amino acids. For the CDR3, the DNA is TGTGCCAGCACCTCGGGACTAGCGGGATACGAGCAGTACTTC. The encoded protein is CASTSGLAGYEQYF.

The rearrangement links TRBV27 to TRBJ2-1, with 13 bases that match TRBD2. Trimming cost V 7 bases and J 6 bases; bases outside gene matches: 6. This CDR3 is built from 15 residues. Germline lookup yields CDR1 MNHEY and CDR2 SMNVEV (reference sequence). CDR3 coding DNA: TGTGCCAGCAACCCGGGACTAGCGGGAATCAATGAGCAGTTCTTC. Translating it yields CASNPGLAGINEQFF.